This T cell receptor beta chain was captured by sequencing in a study of cytomegalovirus exposure and HLA in healthy donors. Study context: An earlier analysis found some 120 million unique TCR beta sequences from roughly 170 million T cells.

General study results and limits: Immune exposure information available was restricted to CMV serostatus. By HLA locus, TCR association rates varied in a later analysis, with DRB1 showing the most and HLA-C the fewest. Cytomegalovirus-associated status was assigned to some 180 TCR beta chains.

Remarks on this clone: Its antigen is currently unknown.

Germline CDR1 is GTSNPN and CDR2 is SVGIG (reference sequence). The trim removed 6 bases at V and 4 bases at J, leaving 4 bases unmatched. This CDR3 has 12 residues. Both 60 Vbeta primers and 13 Jbeta primers went into the PCR. Profiling relied on immunoSEQ multiplex PCR, and the TCRdb table lists in-frame clones only, not all of them. This table holds about 100,000 clones, around 81% found once. What was sequenced was PBMCs. This sequence joins TRBV30 and TRBJ1-2; 8 nucleotides agree with TRBD1. This clonotype was obtained from a man between 35 and 55 years old in good health and CMV-seropositive. CDR3 DNA sequence: TGTGCCTGTTTACAGGGGGGCTATGGCTACACCTTC. Its translation is CACLQGGYGYTF.